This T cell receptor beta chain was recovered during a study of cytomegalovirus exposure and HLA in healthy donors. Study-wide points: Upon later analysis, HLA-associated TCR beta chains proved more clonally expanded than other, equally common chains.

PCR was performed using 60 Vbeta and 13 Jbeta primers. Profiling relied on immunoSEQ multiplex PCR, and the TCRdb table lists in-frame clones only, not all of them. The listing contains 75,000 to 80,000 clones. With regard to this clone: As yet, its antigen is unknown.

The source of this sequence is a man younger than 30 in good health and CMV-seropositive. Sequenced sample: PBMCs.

The CDR3 nucleotides read TGTGCCAGCAGCTTGGAAGGGACATCCTCTGGAAACACCATATATTTT. As protein: CASSLEGTSSGNTIYF. J is TRBJ1-3 and V is TRBV5-8; tentatively, D is TRBD1 (6 bases). The CDR3 covers 16 residues. Trimming pared 0 bases from V and 0 bases from J, leaving 10 bases between. Germline values: CDR1 SGHTS, CDR2 YDEGEE.